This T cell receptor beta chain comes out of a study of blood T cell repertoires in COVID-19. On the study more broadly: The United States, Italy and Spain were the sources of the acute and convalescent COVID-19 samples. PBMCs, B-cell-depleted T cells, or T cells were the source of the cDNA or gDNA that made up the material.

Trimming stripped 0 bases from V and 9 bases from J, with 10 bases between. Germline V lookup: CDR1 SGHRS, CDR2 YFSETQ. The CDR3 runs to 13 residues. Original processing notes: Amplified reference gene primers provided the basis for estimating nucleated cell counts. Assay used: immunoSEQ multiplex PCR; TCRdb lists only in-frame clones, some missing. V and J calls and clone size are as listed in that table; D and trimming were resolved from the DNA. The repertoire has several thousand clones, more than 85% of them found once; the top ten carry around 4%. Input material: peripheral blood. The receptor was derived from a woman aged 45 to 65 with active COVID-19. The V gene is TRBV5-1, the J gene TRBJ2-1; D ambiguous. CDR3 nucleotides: TGCGCCAGCAGCTTGGACAGACAAGGTGAGCAGTTCTTC. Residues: CASSLDRQGEQFF.